This TCR beta chain emerged from a study of shared clonotypes between healthy human individuals. Across the study: The study used three CD4 naive, three CD4 memory, two CD8 naive and one CD8 memory plate per donor. Study-wide results and caveats: Only blood was sampled, and tissue TCR repertoires likely differ from blood ones.

The CDR3 is made up of 15 amino acids. CDR1 MDHEN and CDR2 SYDVKM come from the germline V gene. After removal of 7 bases from V and 3 bases from J, the junction contained 8 bases not matched to a gene. The test was conducted at deep level. Data came from immunoSEQ multiplex PCR; TCRdb stores just in-frame clones and leaves some out. The table includes about 1.1 million clones, 75% to 85% detected once. As concerns this clone: The antigen is not known.

Partitioning of CD4+ cells yielded a CD45RA+ naive subset and a CD45RA-negative memory subset. The rearrangement joins TRBV28 to TRBJ2-1; 8 nucleotides match TRBD2. Sequencing input: memory CD4+ T cells from PBMCs. As for subset: CD45RA-negative fraction. The receptor comes from a man in his late teens or twenties in good health. Some clones in this sample may be carry-over from other donors' samples. The CDR3 DNA sequence: TGTGCCAGCACCTCATCGGGGGGGAACTACAATGAGCAGTTCTTC. It translates to CASTSSGGNYNEQFF.